Included here is one T cell receptor (beta chain) sequence, with context. The antigen is unknown. The single heparinised draw taken from each donor contained approximately 120 mL of blood on average. The CDR3 is 15 residues long. Trimming took 5 bases from V and 4 from J, leaving 15 bases between them. Per the germline V gene, CDR1 is MNHEY and CDR2 is SMNVEV (reference sequence). This entry is derived from a study of beta chain features in type 1 diabetes. Study observations and caveats: Across all four CD4+ subsets, people with type 1 diabetes showed modestly shorter TCRB CDR3s. Reads derived from cDNA could over-represent cells showing high TCR expression.

Sequencing targeted expressed TCRB transcripts, as all isolated RNA had been reverse transcribed. Clones were sequenced by immunoSEQ multiplex PCR, and TCRdb holds only the in-frame ones, with some missing. Of under 300,000 clones in the sample, over 11% were seen once. The source of this sequence is a man between 25 and 39 years old with type 1 diabetes. Material for sequencing was naive CD4+ T cells from blood. V is TRBV27 and J is TRBJ2-1; D gene unclear. Here the CDR3 reads CASSPTGLIYNEQFF. The CDR3 nucleotides read TGTGCCAGCAGTCCAACGGGTCTGATTTACAATGAGCAGTTCTTC.